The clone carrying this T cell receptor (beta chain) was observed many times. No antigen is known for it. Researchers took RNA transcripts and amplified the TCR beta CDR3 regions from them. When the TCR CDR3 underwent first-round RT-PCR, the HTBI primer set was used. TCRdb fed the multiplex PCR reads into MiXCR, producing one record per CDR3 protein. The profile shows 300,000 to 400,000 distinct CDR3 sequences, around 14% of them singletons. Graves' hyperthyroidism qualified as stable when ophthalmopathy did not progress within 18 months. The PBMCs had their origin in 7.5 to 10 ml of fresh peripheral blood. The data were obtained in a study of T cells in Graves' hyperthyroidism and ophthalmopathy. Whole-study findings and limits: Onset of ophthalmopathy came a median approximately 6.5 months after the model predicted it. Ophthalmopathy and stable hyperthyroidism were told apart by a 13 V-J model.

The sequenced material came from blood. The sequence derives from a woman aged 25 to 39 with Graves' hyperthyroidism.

The CDR3 DNA sequence: TGTGCCAGCAGTACCACCGGGCAGGGGCTACTTTACGAGCAGTACTTC. This translates into CASSTTGQGLLYEQYF. This chain joins TRBV28 and TRBJ2-7; D perhaps matches TRBD1 (6 bases). Germline values: CDR1 MDHEN, CDR2 SYDVKM. The CDR3 has 16 residues. V was shortened by 5 bases and J by 4 bases, with 21 bases between the two germline ends.